Following are 32 T cell receptor beta chains from one sample sequenced in a study of blood T cell repertoires in COVID-19. The assay was immunoSEQ multiplex PCR, and TCRdb's table has in-frame clones only and misses some. Of a few hundred thousand clones in the sample, nearly 90% are singletons; the top ten hold 9% to 9.5%. Sequenced sample: peripheral blood. These receptors were collected from a young man with active or convalescent COVID-19.

This chain links TRBV2 with TRBJ1-2; the D gene is possibly TRBD1 (5 bases). Trimming took off 8 bases at V and 5 bases at J, with 9 bases between the two ends. This CDR3 contains 11 residues. The germline CDR1 and CDR2 sequences are SNHLY and FYNNEI. In DNA form, the CDR3 reads TGTGCCAGCGTGGGGCCATATGGCTACACCTTC. Its translation: CASVGPYGYTF.

The CDR3 region has the DNA TGTGCCAGCAGCCAAATCAGGGGCGGGACTGAAGCTTTCTTT. Translation: CASSQIRGGTEAFF. The J gene is TRBJ1-1, the V gene TRBV16; TRBD1 is a possible D gene (6 bases). The germline V gene has CDR1 KGHSY and CDR2 FQNENV. With 2 bases removed from V and 5 bases from J, the gap between germline ends came to 12 bases. This CDR3 region has 14 residues. Supplemented by reference TRBV16 and TRBJ1-1, the full variable domain reads GEEVAQTPKHLVRGEGQKAKLYCAPIKGHSYVFWYQQVLKNEFKFLISFQNENVFDETGMPKERFSAKCLPNSPCSLEIQATKLEDSAVYFCASSQIRGGTEAFFGQGTRLTVV.

This clone was seen only a few times. This chain joins TRBV6-5 and TRBJ1-2, with D unclear. This CDR3 comprises 13 residues. The germline V gene has CDR1 MNHEY and CDR2 SVGAGI. V dropped 1 base and J dropped 6 bases, with 9 bases sitting between them. CDR3 sequence: CASSYLQRDGYTF. The CDR3 DNA reads as TGTGCCAGCAGTTACTTGCAGAGGGATGGCTACACCTTC.

A few counts support this clone. The sample holds other DNA sequences that translate to the same CDR3. The chain couples TRBV5-6 to TRBJ1-5; 8 nucleotides line up with TRBD1. The CDR3 is made up of 16 amino acids. Trimming cost V 4 bases and J 1 base; bases outside gene matches: 7. Germline V gene data show CDR1 as SGHDT and CDR2 as YYEEEE. CDR3 bases: TGTGCCAGCAGCCTGGGTCGGACAGGGAGCAATCAGCCCCAGCATTTT. Translated: CASSLGRTGSNQPQHF.

The rearrangement links TRBV6-5 to TRBJ1-2, with D tentatively TRBD1 (5 bases). The CDR3 consists of 13 residues. V was cut by 5 bases and J by 8 bases, with 15 bases left in between. Germline V gene sequence: CDR1 MNHEY, CDR2 SVGAGI. CDR3 loop: CASSPRRVDGYTF. The CDR3 bases are TGTGCCAGCAGTCCTCGCAGGGTAGACGGCTACACCTTC.

The rearrangement joins TRBV7-9 to TRBJ2-3, with TRBD2 matching over 9 bases. Unmatched junction bases numbered 6, after V lost 6 bases and J lost 2 bases. Germline CDR1 and CDR2: SEHNR and FQNEAQ (reference sequence). CDR3 length equals 15 residues. CDR3 coding DNA: TGTGCCAGCAGGCAGCGGGGGGCACCCACAGATACGCAGTATTTT. Its protein is CASRQRGAPTDTQYF.

This chain joins TRBV3-1 (or the pseudogene TRBV3-2) and TRBJ1-2, with 8 bases fitting TRBD1. The germline V gene has CDR1 LGHDT and CDR2 YNNKEL (reference sequence). Trimming at V came to 3 bases and at J to 7 bases, leaving 10 bases not matched to a gene. The CDR3 loop spans 15 amino acids. The CDR3 coding sequence is TGTGCCAGCAGCCAGGGACAGGACTCCGCGGGTGGCTACACCTTC. It yields the protein CASSQGQDSAGGYTF.

The rearrangement joins TRBV15 to TRBJ1-5, with 9 bases fitting TRBD1. V lost 5 bases to trimming and J lost 2 bases; unmatched junction nucleotides: 13. CDR1 LNHNV and CDR2 YYDKDF come from the germline V gene (reference sequence). The length of the CDR3 is 18 residues. The CDR3 DNA follows: TGTGCCACCAGCCAGTTCGGGACAGGGTCAGTAGGCAATCAGCCCCAGCATTTT. It encodes CATSQFGTGSVGNQPQHF. The full variable domain, in which reference TRBV15 and TRBJ1-5 provide the parts outside the CDR3, is DAMVIQNPRYQVTQFGKPVTLSCSQTLNHNVMYWYQQKSSQAPKLLFHYYDKDFNNEADTPDNFQSRRPNTSFCFLDIRSPGLGDTAMYLCATSQFGTGSVGNQPQHFGDGTRLSIL.

Note on this clone: The junction differs from germline at one of its ends, possibly a read error. This chain joins TRBV6-5 and TRBJ2-3; 7 bases match TRBD2. Germline CDR1 and CDR2: MNHEY and SVGAGI. CDR3 size: 13 residues. CDR3 nucleotides: TGTGCCAGCAGTTCTAATAGCGGGCTAAACGGGAATTTT. Translated: CASSSNSGLNGNF.

The chain links TRBV10-1 to TRBJ2-2; possibly TRBD1 for D (5 bases). CDR3 length: 13 amino acids. V dropped 6 bases and J dropped 4 bases, with 9 bases sitting between them. The germline CDR1 and CDR2 sequences are WNHNN and SYGVQD (reference sequence). The CDR3 region has the DNA TGCGCCAGCAGGGCAGGGCCCACCGGGGAGCTGTTTTTT. Protein sequence: CASRAGPTGELFF.

The chain recombines TRBV4-1 with TRBJ2-5, with 8 nucleotides matching TRBD1. The J segment lost 4 bases and the V segment lost 5 bases, leaving 3 bases of the junction unmatched. CDR1 MGHRA and CDR2 YSYEKL come from the germline V gene. The CDR3 extends over 13 amino acids. The CDR3 loop reads CASSKQGGETQYF. DNA of the CDR3: TGCGCCAGCAGCAAACAGGGGGGAGAGACCCAGTACTTC.

The J gene is TRBJ1-1, the V gene TRBV27, with a possible D match to TRBD1 (6 bases). The V and J ends lost 5 bases and 4 bases respectively, with 17 bases between them. This CDR3 is 15 amino acids long. The germline V gene encodes CDR1 MNHEY and CDR2 SMNVEV (reference sequence). The CDR3 bases are TGTGCCAGCAGTGTACCTACAGGGAAGGGCACTGAAGCTTTCTTT. Translating gives CASSVPTGKGTEAFF.

V and J are TRBV19 and TRBJ2-3; possible D gene TRBD2, 5 bases. The germline CDR1 and CDR2 sequences are LNHDA and SQIVND (reference sequence). This CDR3 has 15 amino acids. Trimming removed 10 bases at V and 0 bases at J, with 17 bases between. CDR3: CATYQRTSSTDTQYF. CDR3 nucleotide sequence: TGTGCCACCTACCAGCGGACCTCTAGCACAGATACGCAGTATTTT.

V is TRBV18 and J is TRBJ1-1; D is uncertain. Trimming took off 3 bases at V and 4 bases at J, with 15 bases between the two ends. The length of the CDR3 is 15 residues. Germline V gene data show CDR1 as KGHSH and CDR2 as LQKENI. The CDR3 sequence is CASSPGRRGITEAFF. CDR3 sequence (DNA): TGTGCCAGCTCACCCGGGCGCCGGGGAATCACTGAAGCTTTCTTT.

This rearrangement joins TRBV6-6 to TRBJ2-1; D is perhaps TRBD1 (6 bases). With 6 bases removed from V and 8 bases from J, the gap between germline ends came to 14 bases. This CDR3 contains 13 residues. The germline V gene has CDR1 MNHNY and CDR2 SVGAGI (reference sequence). Here the CDR3 reads CASSLQGVDEQFF. The CDR3 DNA follows: TGTGCCAGCAGCCTACAGGGAGTTGATGAGCAGTTCTTC.

As to this clone: Relative to the germline gene, one junction end is altered; a read error may explain this. This chain joins TRBV12-3 or TRBV12-4 and TRBJ2-1; a weak D match, TRBD1 (5 bases). The CDR3 is 12 residues long. The CDR3 region has the DNA TGTGCCAGCAGTTCCCTCAGGGCCGCCTCGCTCTTC. Translation gives CASSSLRAASLF.

The chain combines TRBV30 with TRBJ2-4; 9 bases line up with TRBD1. This CDR3 contains 15 residues. With 3 bases clipped from V and 1 base from J, the junction kept 4 bases outside the gene matches. The V gene's germline CDR1 is GTSNPN and CDR2 SVGIG (reference sequence). The CDR3 is CAWRGQGEAKNIQYF. CDR3 nucleotides: TGTGCCTGGAGGGGACAGGGAGAGGCCAAAAACATTCAGTACTTC.

This sequence joins TRBV4-1 and TRBJ1-1, with TRBD1 matching 9 bases. This CDR3 has 14 residues. Germline V gene data show CDR1 as MGHRA and CDR2 as YSYEKL. The V gene end was trimmed by 6 bases and the J gene end by 4 bases; junction bases not matched to a gene: 6. The CDR3 sequence is CASRSGTGPTEAFF. CDR3 DNA sequence: TGCGCCAGCAGATCCGGGACAGGGCCCACTGAAGCTTTCTTT.

The V call is TRBV7-2, the J call TRBJ2-3; the match to TRBD2 covers 7 bases. V was pared by 5 bases and J by 3 bases, with 5 bases of the junction left unmatched. Germline lookup yields CDR1 SGHTA and CDR2 FQGNSA. The CDR3 runs to 14 residues. The CDR3 spells CASSPRAGTDTQYF. In DNA form, the CDR3 reads TGTGCCAGCAGCCCGAGAGCGGGGACAGATACGCAGTATTTT.

The rearrangement uses TRBV4-3 and TRBJ1-6; D not certain. V was clipped by 0 bases and J by 9 bases, with 3 bases between them. The length of the CDR3 is 12 residues. Looked up from germline, CDR1 is LGHNA and CDR2 is YSLEER. The CDR3 protein is CASSQDRSPLHF. In nucleotides, the CDR3 is TGCGCCAGCAGCCAAGATCGTTCACCCCTCCACTTT.

The V call is TRBV9, the J call TRBJ1-3, with TRBD1 matching 8 bases. Trimming cost V 7 bases and J 6 bases; bases outside gene matches: 9. The CDR3 length is 14 residues. Germline-derived CDR1 and CDR2 are SGDLS and YYNGEE. The CDR3 loop is CASGAGGTLNTIYF. Written as DNA, the CDR3 is TGTGCCAGCGGCGCAGGGGGCACCCTAAACACCATATATTTT.

The rearrangement joins TRBV6-5 to TRBJ1-2, with 7 bases aligning to TRBD1. The CDR3 loop spans 15 amino acids. The V gene end was trimmed by 4 bases and the J gene end by 4 bases; junction bases not matched to a gene: 9. In germline, CDR1 is MNHEY, CDR2 SVGAGI. CDR3 nucleotide sequence: TGTGCCAGCAGTTCCTACAGGGGTTCGAGCTATGGCTACACCTTC. As protein: CASSSYRGSSYGYTF.

The chain joins TRBV27 to TRBJ2-2; the match to TRBD2 covers 10 bases. Per the germline V gene, CDR1 is MNHEY and CDR2 is SMNVEV (reference sequence). The CDR3 totals 14 residues. V was clipped by 6 bases and J by 5 bases; unmatched bases: 3. The CDR3 DNA reads as TGTGCCAGCAGACCGGGACTAGCGACCGGGGAGCTGTTTTTT. Translating it yields CASRPGLATGELFF.

This chain links TRBV2 with TRBJ2-5; TRBD2 aligns across 9 bases. CDR3 length: 18 residues. The germline V gene has CDR1 SNHLY and CDR2 FYNNEI. The V gene end was trimmed by 5 bases and the J gene end by 0 bases; junction bases not matched to a gene: 13. This chain's CDR3 is CASSSDPLVAGDQETQYF. CDR3 nucleotides: TGTGCCAGCAGTTCCGACCCCCTTGTAGCGGGGGACCAAGAGACCCAGTACTTC.

This clone was detected only once. With a much larger clone just one base away, this may be a read error. The rearrangement joins TRBV11-1 to TRBJ1-6; no definite D call. V lost 3 bases to trimming and J lost 5 bases, with 8 bases between them. Germline lookup yields CDR1 SGHAT and CDR2 FQDESV (reference sequence). This CDR3 has 14 amino acids. The CDR3 nucleotides read TGTGCCAGCAGCTTCCGAGAAAATAATTCACCCCTCCACTTT. This sequence encodes CASSFRENNSPLHF.

V is TRBV10-3 and J is TRBJ1-2; 12 bases are a match to TRBD1. With 5 bases clipped from V and 7 bases from J, the junction kept 11 bases outside the gene matches. Germline loops: CDR1 ENHRY, CDR2 SYGVKD. This CDR3 region has 16 residues. CDR3 loop: CAISSTGTGGGGGYTF. The CDR3 DNA sequence: TGTGCCATCAGTTCCACCGGGACAGGGGGCGGGGGTGGCTACACCTTC.

The V and J genes are TRBV3-1 (or the pseudogene TRBV3-2) and TRBJ1-3, with 8 bases lining up with TRBD1. The CDR3 totals 16 residues. V gave up 0 bases and J gave up 7 bases; unmatched junction bases: 8. Germline assignment: CDR1 LGHDT and CDR2 YNNKEL (reference sequence). CDR3 nucleotide sequence: TGTGCCAGCAGCCAAGACAGCGCAGGGGGCCTGAACACCATATATTTT. Protein sequence: CASSQDSAGGLNTIYF.

This clone was observed a few times. The V call is TRBV7-2, the J call TRBJ1-5; TRBD1 might be the D (5 bases). The V gene lost 4 bases and the J gene lost 3 bases, with 13 bases spanning the gap. The length of the CDR3 is 15 residues. Per germline, CDR1 SGHTA and CDR2 FQGNSA. This CDR3 is CASSSRAGSNQPQHF. CDR3 DNA: TGTGCCAGCAGCTCTAGGGCAGGGTCCAATCAGCCCCAGCATTTT.

V is TRBV2 and J is TRBJ1-5; D perhaps matches TRBD1 (5 bases). Germline CDR1 SNHLY, CDR2 FYNNEI. The CDR3 consists of 16 residues. V lost 0 bases and J lost 2, with 11 bases in between. The CDR3 DNA reads as TGTGCCAGCAGTGAAGCGGGCAGGGATCGCAATCAGCCCCAGCATTTT. Amino acid sequence: CASSEAGRDRNQPQHF.

The chain uses TRBV4-3 and TRBJ1-1, with TRBD1 matching over 7 bases. V was pared by 3 bases and J by 3 bases, with 10 bases of the junction left unmatched. The germline gives CDR1 LGHNA, CDR2 YSLEER. The CDR3 loop spans 16 amino acids. CDR3 sequence (DNA): TGCGCCAGCAGCCAGGATAGACAGGGTCCGGACACTGAAGCTTTCTTT. This encodes CASSQDRQGPDTEAFF.

This chain links TRBV7-2 with TRBJ1-1; 9 bases align to TRBD1. V was pared by 5 bases and J by 4 bases, with 11 bases of the junction left unmatched. The CDR3 runs to 16 residues. Germline CDR1 and CDR2: SGHTA and FQGNSA. CDR3 sequence reads: CASSLNRGRMGTEAFF. Written as DNA, the CDR3 is TGTGCCAGCAGCCTTAACAGGGGGCGGATGGGCACTGAAGCTTTCTTT.

This rearrangement joins TRBV9 to TRBJ2-6; the match to TRBD1 covers 10 bases. CDR3 size: 17 residues. V lost 3 bases and J lost 2; bases outside the gene matches: 5. Germline V CDR1 and CDR2: SGDLS, YYNGEE. CDR3 protein: CASSDDRGHAGANVLTF. The CDR3 DNA reads TGTGCCAGCAGCGACGACAGGGGGCATGCTGGGGCCAACGTCCTGACTTTC.